This TCR beta chain was sequenced in a study of cytomegalovirus exposure and HLA in healthy donors. Study conclusions and caveats: In a later analysis, most CMV-associated TCR beta chains appeared HLA-restricted. Common viral pathogens seemed, in a later analysis, to connect with several of the most significant clusters.

This CDR3 comprises 15 residues. V was clipped by 0 bases and J by 7 bases, with 13 bases between them. Per germline, CDR1 SGDLS and CDR2 YYNGEE. 60 Vbeta and 13 Jbeta primers were used in PCR. The table came from immunoSEQ multiplex PCR; TCRdb's copy has only in-frame clones and leaves some out. In the table there are about 140,000 clones, 70% to 80% of which are singletons. This clone was seen a handful of times. As yet, its antigen is unknown. This receptor was obtained from a woman between 35 and 50 years old in good health and CMV-seropositive. This chain links TRBV9 with TRBJ1-4, with D perhaps TRBD1 (6 bases). The sample was PBMCs. DNA for the CDR3: TGTGCCAGCAGCGTAGAAGGCAGGGGTGGTGAAAAACTGTTTTTT. Encoded protein: CASSVEGRGGEKLFF. Based on the CDR3 plus reference TRBV9 and TRBJ1-4, the full variable domain is DSGVTQTPKHLITATGQRVTLRCSPRSGDLSVYWYQQSLDQGLQFLIQYYNGEERAKGNILERFSAQQFPDLHSELNLSSLELGDSALYFCASSVEGRGGEKLFFGSGTQLSVL.